The 3 T cell receptor beta chains given below trace back to one sample, sequenced in a study of cytomegalovirus exposure and HLA in healthy donors. Only in-frame clones appear in the TCRdb table, and some are missing; sequencing was by immunoSEQ multiplex PCR. The table records 260,000 or so clones, 87% of them present only once. Sequenced input: PBMCs. The receptors shown here come from a man in his late teens or twenties in good health and CMV-seronegative.

The rearrangement uses TRBV7-8 and TRBJ1-5; TRBD1 agrees at 10 bases. The J segment lost 4 bases and the V segment lost 3 bases, leaving 9 bases of the junction unmatched. Germline loops: CDR1 SGHVS, CDR2 FQNEAQ. The CDR3 is made up of 17 amino acids. This CDR3 reads CASSFLRQGAFNQPQHF. For the CDR3, the DNA is TGTGCCAGCAGCTTTCTAAGACAGGGGGCTTTTAATCAGCCCCAGCATTTT.

J is TRBJ1-1 and V is TRBV11-2; the D is unclear. CDR1 is SGHAT and CDR2 is FQNNGV in the germline V gene. V was clipped by 5 bases and J by 2 bases, with 12 bases between them. This CDR3 has 14 amino acids. CDR3 sequence: CASSQISGNTEAFF. Written as DNA, the CDR3 is TGTGCCAGCAGCCAAATCTCGGGAAACACTGAAGCTTTCTTT.

The chain couples TRBV29-1 to TRBJ1-1; 8 bases align to TRBD1. Germline lookup yields CDR1 SQVTM and CDR2 ANQGSEA. The V gene end was trimmed by 4 bases and the J gene end by 4 bases; junction bases not matched to a gene: 8. The CDR3 has 14 amino acids. The CDR3 DNA is TGCAGCGTTGTGACCAGGGGGCGCAGCACTGAAGCTTTCTTT. It encodes CSVVTRGRSTEAFF.